These 11 T cell receptor beta chains were sequenced from one sample in a study of post-analysis software for immune sequencing data. Study findings and constraints: TRBV segments more frequent in patients than in controls numbered about five and included TRBV5-6, TRBV5-1 and TRBV20-1.

cDNA libraries of TCR beta carried unique molecular identifiers. TCRdb re-analysed the PCR reads in MiXCR, keeping a single row per CDR3 protein. The table records about 810,000 distinct CDR3 sequences, roughly 50% of them present only once. No antigen has been identified for these receptors. The sample taken for sequencing was blood. Source of these receptors: a girl aged 5 to 17 with multiple sclerosis.

This chain connects TRBV5-1 to TRBJ2-1; no clear D gene. The germline V and J ends were trimmed by 0 bases and 5 bases, with 6 bases remaining between them. CDR3 size: 13 residues. Germline-derived CDR1 and CDR2 are SGHRS and YFSETQ. CDR3 amino acids: CASSLVPNNEQFF. CDR3 coding DNA: TGCGCCAGCAGCTTGGTTCCCAACAATGAGCAGTTCTTC.

This chain uses TRBV7-9 with TRBJ2-7; either TRBD1 or TRBD2 may fit D (5 bases each). V was pared by 1 base and J by 2 bases, with 9 bases between. CDR1 and CDR2 from the germline V gene are SEHNR and FQNEAQ (reference sequence). This CDR3 region has 14 residues. The CDR3 is CASSLVRDPYEQYF. CDR3 nucleotides: TGTGCCAGCAGCTTAGTCCGGGACCCCTACGAGCAGTACTTC. Complete variable domain (other parts from reference TRBV7-9 and TRBJ2-7): DTGVSQNPRHKITKRGQNVTFRCDPISEHNRLYWYRQTLGQGPEFLTYFQNEAQLEKSRLLSDRFSAERPKGSFSTLEIQRTEQGDSAMYLCASSLVRDPYEQYFGPGTRLTVT.

Of note for this clonotype: The junction departs from germline at one end; a sequencing error may be responsible. The chain joins TRBV9 to TRBJ2-5; D unresolved. Germline loops: CDR1 SGDLS, CDR2 YYNGEE. This CDR3 spans 15 amino acids. The CDR3 DNA reads as TGTGCCAGCAAGCCAACCGAGAGCCTCCAAGAGACCCAATACTTC. Its protein product is CASKPTESLQETQYF.

The rearrangement joins TRBV20-1 to TRBJ2-4; no definite D call. The CDR3 spans 15 residues. Germline V gene lookup returns CDR1 DFQATT and CDR2 SNEGSKA (reference sequence). Trimming took 0 bases from V and 7 from J, leaving 16 bases between them. The CDR3 nucleotides read TGCAGTGCTAGAGATTTGCCCCTCTTCGGGAACATTCAGTACTTC. Its protein is CSARDLPLFGNIQYF.

The chain employs TRBV7-9 and TRBJ2-5, with TRBD1 identical over 7 bases. Germline CDR1 and CDR2: SEHNR and FQNEAQ (reference sequence). The CDR3 has 15 amino acids. J lost 3 bases, V lost 2 bases, and 6 bases had no gene match. The CDR3 sequence: CASSLIRTGEETQYF. The CDR3, as DNA: TGTGCCAGCAGCTTAATCCGAACAGGGGAAGAGACCCAGTACTTC.

The V and J genes are TRBV10-3 and TRBJ1-1, with 7 positions matching TRBD1. In germline, CDR1 is ENHRY, CDR2 SYGVKD. Losses at the gene ends were 9 bases for V and 0 bases for J; bases not matched to a gene: 4. The CDR3 extends over 13 amino acids. The CDR3 DNA sequence: TGTGCCATGACGGGACAGTTGAACACTGAAGCTTTCTTT. It codes for CAMTGQLNTEAFF.

The chain has TRBV11-2 and TRBJ2-5; 8 positions match TRBD1. The ends lost 4 bases at V and 5 bases at J; junction bases unmatched: 6. The germline gives CDR1 SGHAT, CDR2 FQNNGV. The length of the CDR3 is 14 residues. The CDR3 bases are TGTGCCAGCAGCTCGGGGACAGGTCGGGAGACCCAGTACTTC. This sequence encodes CASSSGTGRETQYF.

The rearrangement uses TRBV11-2 and TRBJ2-5; weak D call: TRBD1 (6 bases). CDR3 length: 14 amino acids. CDR1 is SGHAT, CDR2 FQNNGV, per germline. Trimming stripped 6 bases from V and 0 bases from J, with 11 bases between. CDR3 amino acids: CASSPDRNQETQYF. In DNA form, the CDR3 reads TGTGCCAGCAGTCCCGACAGGAACCAAGAGACCCAGTACTTC.

The chain couples TRBV28 to TRBJ2-7; TRBD2 might be the D (6 bases). Trimming removed 5 bases at V and 3 bases at J, with 11 bases between. This CDR3 spans 13 amino acids. The V gene's germline CDR1 is MDHEN and CDR2 SYDVKM. CDR3 residues: CASSPGTFYEQYF. For the CDR3, the DNA is TGTGCCAGCAGTCCCGGGACTTTCTACGAGCAGTACTTC.

The V gene is TRBV12-3 or TRBV12-4, the J gene TRBJ2-5; D possibly corresponds to TRBD2 (7 bases). The V end was cut by 6 bases, the J end by 4 bases, with 21 bases between. The CDR3 length is 16 residues. CDR3 sequence (DNA): TGTGCCAGCAGAACTACATCACAGGGAGGGGGAGAGACCCAGTACTTC. This gives the protein CASRTTSQGGGETQYF.

The genes are TRBV5-1 and TRBJ1-1; 7 bases fit TRBD1. The CDR3 totals 14 residues. Losses at the gene ends were 4 bases for V and 2 bases for J; bases not matched to a gene: 5. From germline, CDR1 is SGHRS and CDR2 YFSETQ. CDR3 DNA: TGCGCCAGCAGCCCGGGACAGACCAACACTGAAGCTTTCTTT. It specifies CASSPGQTNTEAFF.